This entry lists 9 T cell receptor beta chains sequenced from one sample in a study of T cell repertoires in cytomegalovirus infection. Their antigens are not known. TCRdb re-called the reads through MiXCR, storing one row per CDR3 protein. The table has about 330,000 distinct CDR3 sequences, about 35% seen once. Sequenced here: cultured PBMCs, sampled from culture after CMV antigen stimulation. These receptors were taken from a human donor in good health (CMV status not recorded). Some clones in this sample may be carry-over from other donors' samples.

This CDR3 is CASSILADGSYEQYF. CDR3 nucleotides: TGTGCCAGTAGTATATTAGCGGATGGCTCCTACGAGCAGTACTTC. The chain recombines TRBV19 with TRBJ2-7; the D gene is possibly TRBD2 (6 bases). This CDR3 comprises 15 residues. Per the germline V gene, CDR1 is LNHDA and CDR2 is SQIVND (reference sequence). The V and J ends lost 2 bases and 0 bases respectively, with 11 bases between them.

The V call is TRBV5-4, the J call TRBJ2-3; 7 nucleotides align to TRBD2. This CDR3 region has 18 residues. CDR1 SGHNT and CDR2 YYREEE come from the germline V gene (reference sequence). The trim removed 3 bases at V and 0 bases at J, leaving 13 bases unmatched. CDR3 nucleotides: TGTGCCAGCAGCTGGGGGGGGATTAGCGGGTCTAGCACAGATACGCAGTATTTT. This codes for CASSWGGISGSSTDTQYF.

The V call is TRBV7-6, the J call TRBJ2-7; D unresolved. The germline V gene has CDR1 SGHVS and CDR2 FNYEAQ. CDR3 length: 13 amino acids. Trimming removed 2 bases at V and 4 bases at J, with 9 bases between. CDR3 residues: CASSLFPRYEQYV. The CDR3 DNA sequence: TGTGCCAGCAGCTTATTCCCTAGGTACGAGCAGTACGTC.

The chain couples TRBV11-3 to TRBJ1-1, with 7 bases matching TRBD1. The CDR3 is 14 amino acids. Germline CDR1 reads SGHNT; CDR2 reads YENEEA. V shed 5 bases and J 5 bases; nucleotides not matched to a gene: 8. CDR3 coding DNA: TGTGCCAGCAGCCTCCAGGCGACAGGGACTGAAGCTTTCTTT. Amino acids: CASSLQATGTEAFF.

This rearrangement joins TRBV6-2 or TRBV6-3 to TRBJ2-7; maybe TRBD1 (6 bases). This CDR3 has 13 amino acids. Between the trimmed V and J ends, which lost 4 bases and 3 bases, there was a span of 10 bases. The germline V gene has CDR1 MNHEY and CDR2 SVGEGT. The CDR3 loop is CASSWDNHYEQYV. In DNA, the CDR3 is TGTGCCAGCAGTTGGGACAACCACTACGAGCAGTACGTC.

The chain uses TRBV24-1 and TRBJ2-1; the match to TRBD2 covers 11 bases. Germline CDR1 reads KGHDR; CDR2 reads SFDVKD. J was trimmed by 7 bases and V by 3 bases; bases with no gene match: 7. The CDR3 length is 16 residues. The CDR3: CATSDTTSGSTNEQFF. CDR3 DNA sequence: TGTGCCACCAGTGATACAACTAGCGGGAGTACGAATGAGCAGTTCTTC.

This rearrangement joins TRBV12-5 to TRBJ2-1, with a weak D call TRBD2 (5 bases). The V and J ends lost 5 bases and 8 bases respectively, with 19 bases between them. The CDR3 sequence is 15 residues long. Germline values: CDR1 LGHNT, CDR2 FRNRAP. The CDR3 DNA reads as TGTGCTAGTGGTGCCAGCAGGACTCTCTTTGATGAGCAGTTCTTC. This encodes CASGASRTLFDEQFF. Combining the CDR3 with reference TRBV12-5 and TRBJ2-1 gives the whole variable domain DARVTQTPRHKVTEMGQEVTMRCQPILGHNTVFWYRQTMMQGLELLAYFRNRAPLDDSGMPKDRFSAEMPDATLATLKIQPSEPRDSAVYFCASGASRTLFDEQFFGPGTRLTVL.

The rearrangement links TRBV4-1 to TRBJ1-1; the D is unclear. CDR1 is MGHRA and CDR2 is YSYEKL in the germline V gene. CDR3 length equals 15 residues. Trimming took off 2 bases at V and 3 bases at J, with 13 bases between the two ends. The CDR3 DNA follows: TGCGCCAGCAGCCAACAAGGCAGTTGGGACACTGAAGCTTTCTTT. Its protein product is CASSQQGSWDTEAFF.

A few counts support this clonotype. The chain recombines TRBV11-2 with TRBJ2-1; TRBD2 matches 8 bases. This CDR3 has 15 residues. With 3 bases clipped from V and 3 bases from J, the junction kept 4 bases outside the gene matches. Per germline, CDR1 SGHAT and CDR2 FQNNGV. The CDR3 loop reads CASSLASGLYNEQFF. The DNA of the CDR3 is TGTGCCAGCAGCTTGGCTAGCGGGCTCTACAATGAGCAGTTCTTC.